This TCR beta chain originates from a study of breast tumors, draining lymph nodes, adjacent tissues. TCRdb re-derived calls from the multiplex PCR reads in MiXCR, one entry per CDR3 protein. The table has tens of thousands of distinct CDR3 sequences, roughly 63% seen once; the top ten hold 15% to 20%. General observations from the study: Tumors had less TCR diversity than lymph nodes, more than nontumor tissue. Data only fit, rather than demonstrated, lymph node origin of most tumor T cells. The data were judged consistent with most tumor T cells coming from lymph node and expanding in tumor.

The CDR3 is made up of 15 amino acids. Trimming stripped 0 bases from V and 5 bases from J, with 14 bases between. In germline, CDR1 is SGHRS, CDR2 YFSETQ. Regarding this clonotype: The antigen is unknown.

This TCR came from a female donor with breast cancer. Some clones in this sample may be carry-over from other donors' samples. V is TRBV5-1 and J is TRBJ2-5, with D perhaps TRBD1 (7 bases). The sequencing input was breast tumor tissue. The DNA for the CDR3 is TGCGCCAGCAGCTTGGGACAGGGAGGTTCGGAGACCCAGTACTTC. This codes for CASSLGQGGSETQYF.